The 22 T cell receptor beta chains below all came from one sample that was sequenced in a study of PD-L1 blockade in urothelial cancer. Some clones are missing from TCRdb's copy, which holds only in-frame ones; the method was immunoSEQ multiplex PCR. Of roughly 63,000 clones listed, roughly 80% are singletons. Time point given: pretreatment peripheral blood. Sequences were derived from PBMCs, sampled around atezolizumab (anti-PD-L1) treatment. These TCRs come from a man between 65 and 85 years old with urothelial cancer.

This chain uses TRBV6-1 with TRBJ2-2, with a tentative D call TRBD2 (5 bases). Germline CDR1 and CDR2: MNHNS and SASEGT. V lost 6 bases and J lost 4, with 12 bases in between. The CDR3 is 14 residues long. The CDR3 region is CASRWEFRTGELFF. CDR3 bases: TGTGCCAGCAGGTGGGAGTTTCGCACCGGGGAGCTGTTTTTT.

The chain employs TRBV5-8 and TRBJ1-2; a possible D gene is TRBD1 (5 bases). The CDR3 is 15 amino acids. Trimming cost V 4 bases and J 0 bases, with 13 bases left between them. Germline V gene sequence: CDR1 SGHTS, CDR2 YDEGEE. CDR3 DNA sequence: TGTGCCAGCAGCCCCTTGGGACTAGCTAACTATGGCTACACCTTC. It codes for CASSPLGLANYGYTF.

The CDR3 spells CASSLTEGRYEQYF. The CDR3 nucleotides are TGTGCCAGCAGCTTAACAGAGGGCAGATACGAGCAGTACTTC. V and J are TRBV7-9 and TRBJ2-7, with D perhaps TRBD2 (5 bases). V was trimmed by 2 bases and J by 4 bases, leaving 12 bases between them. Germline CDR1 reads SEHNR; CDR2 reads FQNEAQ (reference sequence). This CDR3 has 14 residues.

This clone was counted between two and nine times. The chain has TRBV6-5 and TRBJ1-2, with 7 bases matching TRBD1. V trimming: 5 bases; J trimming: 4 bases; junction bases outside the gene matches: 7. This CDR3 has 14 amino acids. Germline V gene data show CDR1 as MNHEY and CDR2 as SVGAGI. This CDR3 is CASSTPTGSYGYTF. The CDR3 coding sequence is TGTGCCAGCAGTACCCCGACAGGGAGCTATGGCTACACCTTC.

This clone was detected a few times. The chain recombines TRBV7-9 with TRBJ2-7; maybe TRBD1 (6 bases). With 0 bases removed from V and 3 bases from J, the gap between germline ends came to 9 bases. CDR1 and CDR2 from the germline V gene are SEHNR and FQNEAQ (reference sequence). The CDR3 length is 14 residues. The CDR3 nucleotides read TGTGCCAGCAGCTTAGCGGGGGCCCGCTACGAGCAGTACTTC. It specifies CASSLAGARYEQYF.

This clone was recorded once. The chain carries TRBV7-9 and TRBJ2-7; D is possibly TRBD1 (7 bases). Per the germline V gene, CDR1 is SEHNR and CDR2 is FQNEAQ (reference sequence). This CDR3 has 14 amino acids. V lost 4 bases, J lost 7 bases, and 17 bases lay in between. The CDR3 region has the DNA TGTGCCAGCAGCTGGACAGGCGGGAATGATGAGCAGTACTTC. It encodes CASSWTGGNDEQYF.

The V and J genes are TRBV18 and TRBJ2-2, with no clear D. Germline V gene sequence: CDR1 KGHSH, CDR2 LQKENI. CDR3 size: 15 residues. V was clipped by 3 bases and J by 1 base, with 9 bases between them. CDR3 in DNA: TGTGCCAGCTCACCTGCCAGATTGAACACCGGGGAGCTGTTTTTT. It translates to CASSPARLNTGELFF.

The CDR3 DNA reads TGTGCCAGCAGCTTGGCTCTTACAGGGACCTATGGCTACACCTTC. Encoded protein: CASSLALTGTYGYTF. The chain has TRBV5-5 and TRBJ1-2, with D perhaps matching TRBD1 (6 bases). Trimming took off 0 bases at V and 4 bases at J, with 13 bases between the two ends. The CDR3 is 15 amino acids. Germline V gene sequence: CDR1 SGHKS, CDR2 YYEKEE (reference sequence).

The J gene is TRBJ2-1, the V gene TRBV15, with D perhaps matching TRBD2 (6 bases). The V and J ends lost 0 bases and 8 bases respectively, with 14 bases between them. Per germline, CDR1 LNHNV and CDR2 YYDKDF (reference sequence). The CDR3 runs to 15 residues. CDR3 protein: CATSRDQRVGDEQFF. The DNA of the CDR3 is TGTGCCACCAGCAGAGACCAGCGGGTAGGGGATGAGCAGTTCTTC.

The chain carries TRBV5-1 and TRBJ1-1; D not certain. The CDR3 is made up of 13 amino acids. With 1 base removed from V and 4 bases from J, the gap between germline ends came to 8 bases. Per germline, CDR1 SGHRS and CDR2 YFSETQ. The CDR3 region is CASSLSQLTEAFF. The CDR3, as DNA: TGCGCCAGCAGCTTGAGTCAACTCACTGAAGCTTTCTTT.

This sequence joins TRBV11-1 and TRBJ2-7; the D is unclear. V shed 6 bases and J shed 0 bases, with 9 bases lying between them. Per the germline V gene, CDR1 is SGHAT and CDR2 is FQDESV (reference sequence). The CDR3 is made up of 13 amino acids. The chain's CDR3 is CASRSRSSYEQYF. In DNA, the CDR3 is TGTGCCAGCAGGTCCCGTAGCTCCTACGAGCAGTACTTC.

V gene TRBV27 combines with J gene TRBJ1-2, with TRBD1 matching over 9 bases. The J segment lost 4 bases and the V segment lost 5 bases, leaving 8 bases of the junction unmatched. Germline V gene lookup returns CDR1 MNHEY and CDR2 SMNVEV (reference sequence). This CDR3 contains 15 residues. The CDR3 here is CASSLTGGPGYGYTF. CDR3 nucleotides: TGTGCCAGCAGTCTGACAGGGGGTCCCGGCTATGGCTACACCTTC.

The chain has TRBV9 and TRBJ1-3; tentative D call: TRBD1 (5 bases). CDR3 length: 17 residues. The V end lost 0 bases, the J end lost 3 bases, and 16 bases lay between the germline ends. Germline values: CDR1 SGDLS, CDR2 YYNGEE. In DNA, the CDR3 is TGTGCCAGCAGCGTAGCTTCGGGGGTGAGGTATGGAAACACCATATATTTT. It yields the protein CASSVASGVRYGNTIYF.

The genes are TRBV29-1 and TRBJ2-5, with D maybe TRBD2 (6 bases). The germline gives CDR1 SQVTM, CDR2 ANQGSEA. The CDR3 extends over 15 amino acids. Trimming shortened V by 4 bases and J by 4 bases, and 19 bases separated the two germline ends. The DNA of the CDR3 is TGCAGCGTTGGGGGAGGTGCGGCAGGTGGAGAGACCCAGTACTTC. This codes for CSVGGGAAGGETQYF.

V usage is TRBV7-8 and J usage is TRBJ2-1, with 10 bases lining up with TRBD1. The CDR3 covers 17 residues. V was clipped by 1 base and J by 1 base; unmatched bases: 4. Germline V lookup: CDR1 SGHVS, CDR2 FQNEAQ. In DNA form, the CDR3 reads TGTGCCAGCAGCTTAGTGGAGGGACAGGGGTCCTACAATGAGCAGTTCTTC. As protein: CASSLVEGQGSYNEQFF.

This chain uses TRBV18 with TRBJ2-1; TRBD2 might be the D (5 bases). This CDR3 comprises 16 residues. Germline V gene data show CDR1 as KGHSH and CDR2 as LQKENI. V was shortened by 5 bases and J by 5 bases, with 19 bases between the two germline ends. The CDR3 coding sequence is TGTGCCAGCTCAAAACTAGGGCCCGAAGTAAACAATGAGCAGTTCTTC. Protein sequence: CASSKLGPEVNNEQFF.

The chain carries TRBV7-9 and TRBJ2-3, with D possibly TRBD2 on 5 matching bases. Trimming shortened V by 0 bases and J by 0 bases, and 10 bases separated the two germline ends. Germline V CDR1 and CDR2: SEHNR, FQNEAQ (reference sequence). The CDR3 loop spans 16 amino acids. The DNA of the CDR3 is TGTGCCAGCAGCTTAGCGCGGGTTTCTAGCACAGATACGCAGTATTTT. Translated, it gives CASSLARVSSTDTQYF.

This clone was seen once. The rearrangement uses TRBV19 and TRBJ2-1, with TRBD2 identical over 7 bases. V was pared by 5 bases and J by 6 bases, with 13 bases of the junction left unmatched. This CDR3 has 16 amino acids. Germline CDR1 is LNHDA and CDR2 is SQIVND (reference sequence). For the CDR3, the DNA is TGTGCCAGTAGTCTCCTCCTGGGGCGGGGGAGCAATGAGCAGTTCTTC. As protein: CASSLLLGRGSNEQFF.

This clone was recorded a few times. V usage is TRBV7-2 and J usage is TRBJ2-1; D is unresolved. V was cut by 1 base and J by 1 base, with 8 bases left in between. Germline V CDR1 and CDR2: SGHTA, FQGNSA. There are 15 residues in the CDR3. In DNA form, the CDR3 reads TGTGCCAGCAGCTTAGGTACGGGTTCCTACAATGAGCAGTTCTTC. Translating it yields CASSLGTGSYNEQFF. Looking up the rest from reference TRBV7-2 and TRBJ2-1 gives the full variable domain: GAGVSQSPSNKVTEKGKDVELRCDPISGHTALYWYRQSLGQGLEFLIYFQGNSAPDKSGLPSDRFSAERTGGSVSTLTIQRTQQEDSAVYLCASSLGTGSYNEQFFGPGTRLTVL.

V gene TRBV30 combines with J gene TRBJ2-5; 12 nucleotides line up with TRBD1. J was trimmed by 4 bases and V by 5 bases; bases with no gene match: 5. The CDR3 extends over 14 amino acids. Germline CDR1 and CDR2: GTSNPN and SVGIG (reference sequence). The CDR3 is CAWGTGGKGETQYF. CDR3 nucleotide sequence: TGTGCCTGGGGGACAGGGGGCAAGGGAGAGACCCAGTACTTC.

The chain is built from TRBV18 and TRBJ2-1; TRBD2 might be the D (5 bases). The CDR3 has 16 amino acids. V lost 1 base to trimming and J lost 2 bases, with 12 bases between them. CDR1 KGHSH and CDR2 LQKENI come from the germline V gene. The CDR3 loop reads CASSPRSRGTYNEQFF. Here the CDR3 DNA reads TGTGCCAGCTCACCACGGTCGAGAGGGACCTACAATGAGCAGTTCTTC.

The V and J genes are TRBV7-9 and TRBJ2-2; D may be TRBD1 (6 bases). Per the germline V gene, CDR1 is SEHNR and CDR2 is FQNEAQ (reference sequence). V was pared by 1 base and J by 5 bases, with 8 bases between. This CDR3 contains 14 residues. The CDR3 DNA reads TGTGCCAGCAGCTTAGTCGGACAGACCGGGGAGCTGTTTTTT. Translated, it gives CASSLVGQTGELFF. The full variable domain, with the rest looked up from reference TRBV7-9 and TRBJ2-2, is DTGVSQNPRHKITKRGQNVTFRCDPISEHNRLYWYRQTLGQGPEFLTYFQNEAQLEKSRLLSDRFSAERPKGSFSTLEIQRTEQGDSAMYLCASSLVGQTGELFFGEGSRLTVL.